The rows below give T cell receptor beta chains drawn from one sample of a study of cytomegalovirus exposure and HLA in healthy donors. Sequencing was performed with immunoSEQ multiplex PCR; in TCRdb, only in-frame clones are kept and a portion is missing. The data show some 130,000 clones, about 80% seen once. Input material: PBMCs. The receptors were sampled from a man under 40 in good health and CMV-seronegative. Each CDR3 is given with its conserved first and last residue. A D gene is named only where the DNA matches it firmly.

cdr3_length	v_call	d_call	j_call	cdr3_nt	cdr3_aa
14	TRBV6-1	TRBD1	TRBJ1-3	TGTGCCAGCATCGCGACAGGGCTTGGAAACACCATATATTTT	CASIATGLGNTIYF
17	TRBV25-1	TRBD1	TRBJ1-1	TGTGCCAGCAGTGAATCTCCCGGAGCAGGGGGCAAGACTGAAGCTTTCTTT	CASSESPGAGGKTEAFF
10	TRBV30	TRBD1	TRBJ2-1	TGTGCCTGGTCCCAGGGGGCGCAGTTCTTC	CAWSQGAQFF
14	TRBV27	NA	TRBJ1-5	TGTGCCAGCAGTTTACGCCGGGGCAATCAGCCCCAGCATTTT	CASSLRRGNQPQHF
15	TRBV5-1	TRBD2	TRBJ2-1	TGCGCCAGCAGGGACGGGACTAGCATCATCAATGAGCAGTTCTTC	CASRDGTSIINEQFF
12	TRBV5-1	NA	TRBJ2-3	TGCGCCAGCAGTCAGGGGCCAGATACGCAGTATTTT	CASSQGPDTQYF
12	TRBV2	NA	TRBJ2-5	TGTGCCAGCGGTAGATCCGAAGAGACCCAGTACTTC	CASGRSEETQYF
13	TRBV5-1	TRBD1	TRBJ2-1	TGCGCCAGCGGCGGACAGGGAGACAATGAGCAGTTCTTC	CASGGQGDNEQFF
14	TRBV15	TRBD2	TRBJ2-2	TGTGCCACCAGTGAGCGGGAGGTACCCGGGGAGCTGTTTTTT	CATSEREVPGELFF
14	TRBV6-6	NA	TRBJ2-2	TGTGCCAGCACTTCGTGGGAGAAAACCGGGGAGCTGTTTTTT	CASTSWEKTGELFF